This T cell receptor (beta chain) was documented in a study of shared clonotypes between healthy human individuals. General observations from the study: Clonotypes that were shared across a handful of donors made up 4.5% to 5% of naive CD4 clonotypes. Limited genetic and exposure-history diversity came from having few donors. Memory subsets had estimated richness that was generally smaller than that of naive subsets.

As concerns this clone: Its matching antigen is unknown.

J lost 8 bases, V lost 5 bases, and 15 bases had no gene match. This CDR3 comprises 16 residues. Germline V CDR1 and CDR2: LNHNV, YYDKDF (reference sequence). The naive CD8 fraction comprised CD45RO-negative cells positively selected for CCR7 and excluded terminally differentiated effector memory CD45RA+ cells. All donors were healthy HIV-negative adults lacking recent acute infections or vaccinations. The method was immunoSEQ multiplex PCR; TCRdb's version includes in-frame clones alone and lacks a portion of them. Of roughly 590,000 clones in the sample, less than 97% were seen once. This receptor was obtained from a woman younger than 45 in good health. This chain joins TRBV15 and TRBJ1-5, with 7 bases that match TRBD1. The source material was naive CD8+ T cells sorted from blood. The CDR3 nucleotides read TGTGCCACCAGCGCCGAGACAGGGAATGCGTATGAGCCCCAGCATTTT. It codes for CATSAETGNAYEPQHF.